One sample yielded the 30 T cell receptor beta chains listed below, sequenced in a study of cytomegalovirus exposure and HLA in healthy donors (dated by TCRdb to between 2016 and 2019). Library preparation was by the immunoSEQ multiplex PCR assay. A mixture of 60 forward primers for TCR Vbeta segments and 13 reverse primers for TCR Jbeta segments was used in the multiplex PCR. TCRdb obtained this table from immuneACCESS and retained in-frame rearrangements with V and J assigned. These tables miss some clones; where compared with another copy, unresolved V genes account for less than half of the shortfall, and the remainder is unexplained. The sample table contains roughly 100,000 clones; only one count was recorded for around 80% of them. Around 3.5% of the sample rests with the top ten. The sequenced sample was PBMCs. Receptors originate from a male donor in good health and CMV-seropositive.

With regard to this clone: Other nucleotide sequences in the sample specify the same CDR3. The chain joins TRBV30 to TRBJ1-4, with TRBD1 matching 7 bases. The CDR3 length is 14 residues. V trimming: 6 bases; J trimming: 0 bases; junction bases outside the gene matches: 4. Germline V gene sequence: CDR1 GTSNPN, CDR2 SVGIG (reference sequence). The CDR3 reads CACYRGTTNEKLFF. The CDR3 region has the DNA TGTGCCTGCTACAGGGGAACAACTAATGAAAAACTGTTTTTT.

The CDR3 DNA is TGCGCCAGCAGCCCCGAGTTCCTAGGTGGCTACACCTTC. Its protein product is CASSPEFLGGYTF. The gene calls are TRBV5-1 and TRBJ1-2; D unclear. This CDR3 has 13 residues. Germline assignment: CDR1 SGHRS and CDR2 YFSETQ. V was trimmed by 4 bases and J by 7 bases, leaving 14 bases between them. The whole variable domain, filled in from reference TRBV5-1 and TRBJ1-2, reads KAGVTQTPRYLIKTRGQQVTLSCSPISGHRSVSWYQQTPGQGLQFLFEYFSETQRNKGNFPGRFSGRQFSNSRSEMNVSTLELGDSALYLCASSPEFLGGYTFGSGTRLTVV.

The CDR3 DNA follows: TGCGCCAGCAGCCTTCGACAGGGGGTCTATGGCTACACCTTC. It specifies CASSLRQGVYGYTF. The chain combines TRBV4-1 with TRBJ1-2; 9 nucleotides match TRBD1. The CDR3 is 14 amino acids. The trim removed 4 bases at V and 4 bases at J, leaving 4 bases unmatched. The germline CDR1 and CDR2 sequences are MGHRA and YSYEKL.

This chain uses TRBV18 with TRBJ2-7; TRBD1 matches at 8 bases. Per germline, CDR1 KGHSH and CDR2 LQKENI. V shed 5 bases and J 5 bases; nucleotides not matched to a gene: 5. The CDR3 covers 13 residues. DNA of the CDR3: TGTGCCAGCTCAGAGGACAGGGTTGACGAGCAGTACTTC. It yields the protein CASSEDRVDEQYF.

The chain is built from TRBV27 and TRBJ1-6; no reliable D call. Looked up from germline, CDR1 is MNHEY and CDR2 is SMNVEV (reference sequence). Trimming removed 2 bases from V and 7 bases from J, with 12 bases in between. The CDR3 has 15 amino acids. The CDR3 spells CASSLLAVNNSPLHF. The CDR3 nucleotides read TGTGCCAGCAGTTTACTCGCGGTGAACAATTCACCCCTCCACTTT.

This clone was counted between two and nine times. The rearrangement joins TRBV18 to TRBJ1-1; D may be TRBD1 (6 bases). V was pared by 4 bases and J by 8 bases, with 17 bases between. The CDR3 sequence is 14 residues long. CDR1 and CDR2 (germline): KGHSH, LQKENI. The CDR3 DNA follows: TGTGCCAGCTCACTAAACGACAGGTTGGAGGAAGCTTTCTTT. This translates into CASSLNDRLEEAFF.

The V call is TRBV13, the J call TRBJ1-1, with 12 bases identical to TRBD1. Germline CDR1 is PRHDT and CDR2 is FYEKMQ (reference sequence). The CDR3 consists of 15 residues. With 5 bases clipped from V and 5 bases from J, the junction kept 6 bases outside the gene matches. Here the CDR3 reads CASSTGTGGGTEAFF. The CDR3 DNA is TGTGCCAGCAGCACCGGGACAGGGGGCGGGACTGAAGCTTTCTTT.

The chain recombines TRBV7-8 with TRBJ2-7; a possible D gene is TRBD1 (7 bases). Germline V gives CDR1 SGHVS, CDR2 FQNEAQ. Deletions cut 5 bases from V and 3 bases from J, with 14 bases between. This CDR3 is built from 14 residues. The CDR3 is CASSAYRGGYEQYF. CDR3 bases: TGTGCCAGCAGCGCTTACAGGGGAGGCTACGAGCAGTACTTC.

The J gene is TRBJ2-7, the V gene TRBV30; 7 bases are shared with TRBD2. The CDR3 sequence is 15 residues long. CDR1 and CDR2 from the germline V gene are GTSNPN and SVGIG (reference sequence). V was clipped by 3 bases and J by 7 bases; unmatched bases: 15. The CDR3 spells CAWRRQGGLGGEQYF. In DNA, the CDR3 is TGTGCCTGGAGGAGGCAGGGCGGTTTGGGGGGGGAGCAGTACTTC.

V usage is TRBV12-2 and J usage is TRBJ2-3; the DNA was not used to check the table's D call, TRBD2. TRBV12-2 is marked as a pseudogene. The CDR3 runs 15 residues. The CDR3, as DNA: TGTGCAAGTCGCGCAAGACTAGCGCAGGGGGATACGCAGTATTTT. Amino acids: CASRARLAQGDTQYF.

CDR3 sequence: CSAHEGRASNQPQHF. Written as DNA, the CDR3 is TGCAGCGCCCACGAGGGGAGGGCCAGCAATCAGCCCCAGCATTTT. The gene calls are TRBV29-1 and TRBJ1-5, with D possibly TRBD1 on 5 matching bases. Germline values: CDR1 SQVTM, CDR2 ANQGSEA. V was shortened by 7 bases and J by 1 base, with 17 bases between the two germline ends. This CDR3 comprises 15 residues.

The chain couples TRBV19 to TRBJ2-5, with 10 positions matching TRBD1. With 5 bases clipped from V and 0 bases from J, the junction kept 6 bases outside the gene matches. This CDR3 spans 16 amino acids. Germline values: CDR1 LNHDA, CDR2 SQIVND (reference sequence). The CDR3 DNA follows: TGTGCCAGTAGTCTCCCGGGACAGGGGTACCAAGAGACCCAGTACTTC. Protein sequence: CASSLPGQGYQETQYF.

The chain links TRBV5-1 to TRBJ2-5; 8 bases match TRBD2. The CDR3 has 16 residues. Looked up from germline, CDR1 is SGHRS and CDR2 is YFSETQ. Trimming removed 3 bases from V and 5 bases from J; junction bases left unmatched: 12. The DNA of the CDR3 is TGCGCCAGCAGCTCCGGACTAGCCTATCTCATTGAGACCCAGTACTTC. Its translation: CASSSGLAYLIETQYF.

The chain couples TRBV6-5 to TRBJ2-2, with 8 bases lining up with TRBD2. The V gene's germline CDR1 is MNHEY and CDR2 SVGAGI. This CDR3 has 14 amino acids. V trimming: 10 bases; J trimming: 2 bases; junction bases outside the gene matches: 6. As DNA, the CDR3 is TGTGCCATCAGACTAGCGAGTAACACCGGGGAGCTGTTTTTT. Translating it yields CAIRLASNTGELFF.

This chain uses TRBV13 with TRBJ2-7; TRBD1 is a possible D gene (5 bases). Trimming removed 0 bases from V and 3 bases from J, with 12 bases in between. There are 15 residues in the CDR3. In germline, CDR1 is PRHDT, CDR2 FYEKMQ (reference sequence). The chain's CDR3 is CASSLGQVSFYEQYF. CDR3 in DNA: TGTGCCAGCAGCTTAGGACAGGTCAGCTTCTACGAGCAGTACTTC.

The chain joins TRBV19 to TRBJ1-1; a possible D gene is TRBD1 (6 bases). Between the trimmed V and J ends, which lost 5 bases and 0 bases, there was a span of 13 bases. The germline CDR1 and CDR2 sequences are LNHDA and SQIVND (reference sequence). The CDR3 is made up of 15 amino acids. The chain's CDR3 is CASSLQTGVNTEAFF. The CDR3, as DNA: TGTGCCAGTAGTCTCCAGACAGGAGTGAACACTGAAGCTTTCTTT.

The rearrangement joins TRBV5-1 to TRBJ2-1; 7 positions match TRBD2. Germline V gene data show CDR1 as SGHRS and CDR2 as YFSETQ. The V and J ends lost 1 base and 6 bases, in that order; junction bases with no gene match: 13. There are 17 residues in the CDR3. Here the CDR3 DNA reads TGCGCCAGCAGCTTGACGCCGGGACTACTGAAAATCAATGAGCAGTTCTTC. Translated: CASSLTPGLLKINEQFF.

The chain combines TRBV5-1 with TRBJ1-2; 7 bases align to TRBD1. Germline assignment: CDR1 SGHRS and CDR2 YFSETQ. Unmatched junction bases numbered 6, after V lost 2 bases and J lost 2 bases. The CDR3 runs to 15 residues. CDR3 sequence (DNA): TGCGCCAGCAGCTTACGACAGGGCAGCAACTATGGCTACACCTTC. This translates into CASSLRQGSNYGYTF. Full variable domain (missing parts from reference TRBV5-1 and TRBJ1-2): KAGVTQTPRYLIKTRGQQVTLSCSPISGHRSVSWYQQTPGQGLQFLFEYFSETQRNKGNFPGRFSGRQFSNSRSEMNVSTLELGDSALYLCASSLRQGSNYGYTFGSGTRLTVV.

The J gene is TRBJ2-5, the V gene TRBV7-9, with 9 bases that match TRBD1. The CDR3 is 13 residues long. J lost 5 bases, V lost 4 bases, and 2 bases had no gene match. The germline V gene encodes CDR1 SEHNR and CDR2 FQNEAQ (reference sequence). This CDR3 is CASSSTGGETQYF. DNA of the CDR3: TGTGCCAGCAGCTCGACAGGGGGGGAGACCCAGTACTTC.

This chain links TRBV30 with TRBJ1-2; no firm D call. V gave up 2 bases and J gave up 6 bases, with 13 bases separating them. The CDR3 runs to 13 residues. Germline CDR1 is GTSNPN and CDR2 is SVGIG (reference sequence). Here the CDR3 reads CAWSRLARHGYTF. In DNA, the CDR3 is TGTGCCTGGAGTCGACTAGCACGTCATGGCTACACCTTC. Looking up the rest from reference TRBV30 and TRBJ1-2 gives the full variable domain: SQTIHQWPATLVQPVGSPLSLECTVEGTSNPNLYWYRQAAGRGLQLLFYSVGIGQISSEVPQNLSASRPQDRQFILSSKKLLLSDSGFYLCAWSRLARHGYTFGSGTRLTVV.

The V gene is TRBV4-2, the J gene TRBJ1-2, with TRBD1 matching 9 bases. V trimming: 0 bases; J trimming: 5 bases; junction bases outside the gene matches: 7. The CDR3 totals 16 residues. CDR1 and CDR2 (germline): LGHNA, YNFKEQ. In nucleotides, the CDR3 is TGTGCCAGCAGCCAAGATGGGACAGGGATGGGTTATGGCTACACCTTC. Residues: CASSQDGTGMGYGYTF.

This sequence joins TRBV21-1 and TRBJ2-7; TRBD1 reflects the table's D call only, with no check against the DNA. TRBV21-1 is an annotated pseudogene. This CDR3 has 15 residues. In DNA form, the CDR3 reads TGTGCCAGCAGCAAAGATGGACAGGGGGTGAACGAGCAGTACTTC. Its translation: CASSKDGQGVNEQYF.

J is TRBJ1-2 and V is TRBV7-4; 7 bases are a match to TRBD1. The CDR3 covers 16 residues. From germline, CDR1 is SGHVT and CDR2 SQSDAQ. The V gene end was trimmed by 5 bases and the J gene end by 4 bases; junction bases not matched to a gene: 13. CDR3 DNA sequence: TGTGCCAGCAGCCTTTGTGGGGGACAGCAGTTCTATGGCTACACCTTC. Protein product: CASSLCGGQQFYGYTF.

The chain recombines TRBV15 with TRBJ1-2; 9 nucleotides match TRBD1. CDR3 length: 16 residues. The V segment lost 4 bases and the J segment 6 bases; nucleotides outside the gene matches: 12. The germline gives CDR1 LNHNV, CDR2 YYDKDF (reference sequence). This CDR3 is CATSTWENRGQNGYTF. The CDR3 nucleotides read TGTGCCACCAGCACATGGGAAAACAGGGGGCAGAATGGCTACACCTTC.

This clone was seen a handful of times. The chain couples TRBV18 to TRBJ2-7; 9 bases are shared with TRBD1. This CDR3 has 14 amino acids. Germline-derived CDR1 and CDR2 are KGHSH and LQKENI. J lost 2 bases, V lost 6 bases, and 5 bases had no gene match. The CDR3 region is CASSEGQGTYEQYF. The CDR3 coding sequence is TGTGCCAGCTCCGAGGGACAGGGAACCTACGAGCAGTACTTC. Together with reference TRBV18 and TRBJ2-7, the CDR3 gives the full variable domain: NAGVMQNPRHLVRRRGQEARLRCSPMKGHSHVYWYRQLPEEGLKFMVYLQKENIIDESGMPKERFSAEFPKEGPSILRIQQVVRGDSAAYFCASSEGQGTYEQYFGPGTRLTVT.

The CDR3 reads CASSFGGATEAFF. The CDR3 DNA is TGTGCCAGCAGCTTCGGGGGGGCCACTGAAGCTTTCTTT. The chain employs TRBV5-4 and TRBJ1-1; D is perhaps TRBD1 (6 bases). The CDR3 runs to 13 residues. Per germline, CDR1 SGHNT and CDR2 YYREEE (reference sequence). Trimming pared 2 bases from V and 4 bases from J, leaving 9 bases between.

The genes are TRBV19 and TRBJ2-3; D possibly corresponds to TRBD1 (6 bases). Per germline, CDR1 LNHDA and CDR2 SQIVND (reference sequence). V lost 7 bases, J lost 4 bases, and 15 bases lay in between. The CDR3 runs 14 residues. CDR3 coding DNA: TGTGCCAGTAAGTCCCAGGGGCGGGCAGATACGCAGTATTTT. Protein sequence: CASKSQGRADTQYF.

Comment on this clone: One end of the junction fails to match germline, which may point to a read error. The chain joins TRBV29-1 to TRBJ1-1, with a weak D call TRBD1 (5 bases). CDR3 length: 11 amino acids. Germline-derived CDR1 and CDR2 are SQVTM and ANQGSEA. The CDR3 sequence is CSVEGGAQKVF. DNA for the CDR3: TGCAGCGTTGAGGGGGGAGCTCAAAAGGTATTT. Together with reference TRBV29-1 and TRBJ1-1, the CDR3 gives the full variable domain: SAVISQKPSRDICQRGTSLTIQCQVDSQVTMMFWYRQQPGQSLTLIATANQGSEATYESGFVIDKFPISRPNLTFSTLTVSNMSPEDSSIYLCSVEGGAQKVFGQGTRLTVV.

V gene TRBV6-6 combines with J gene TRBJ2-2; 7 bases agree with TRBD1. Germline loops: CDR1 MNHNY, CDR2 SVGAGI (reference sequence). This CDR3 comprises 13 residues. With V trimmed by 5 bases and J by 5 bases, 2 bases remained unmatched. This CDR3 is CASSTTGTGELFF. CDR3 bases: TGTGCCAGCAGTACGACAGGGACCGGGGAGCTGTTTTTT.

In the case of this clone: The same CDR3 also results from other DNA sequences found in this sample. The CDR3 DNA sequence: TGTGCCAGCAGTCCAGGAACCGGGGAGCTGTTTTTT. Translation: CASSPGTGELFF. This chain joins TRBV7-9 and TRBJ2-2; no definite D call. V was pared by 6 bases and J by 5 bases, with 7 bases between. The CDR3 has 12 residues. Per germline, CDR1 SEHNR and CDR2 FQNEAQ (reference sequence).